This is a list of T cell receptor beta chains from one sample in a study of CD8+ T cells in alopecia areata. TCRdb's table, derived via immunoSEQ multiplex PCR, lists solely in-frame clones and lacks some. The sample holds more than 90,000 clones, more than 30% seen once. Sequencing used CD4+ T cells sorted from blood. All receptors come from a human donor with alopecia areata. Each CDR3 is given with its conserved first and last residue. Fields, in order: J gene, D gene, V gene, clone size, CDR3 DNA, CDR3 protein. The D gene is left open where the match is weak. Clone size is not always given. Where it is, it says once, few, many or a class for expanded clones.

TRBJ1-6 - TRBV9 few TGTGCCAGCAGCGAGGTGGGGACACCCCTCCACTTT CASSEVGTPLHF
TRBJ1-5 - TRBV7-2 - TGTGCCAGCAGCTTACAGGGGATCAATCAGCCCCAGCATTTT CASSLQGINQPQHF
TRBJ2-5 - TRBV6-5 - TGTGCCAGCAGTTACACGCAGCCACAAGAGACCCAGTACTTC CASSYTQPQETQYF
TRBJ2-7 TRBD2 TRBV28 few TGTGCCAGCAGTTTTAGGCGGGAGGTCTCCGAGCAGTACTTC CASSFRREVSEQYF
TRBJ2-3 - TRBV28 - TGTGCCACTCAGGGTGGGTACACAGATACGCAGTATTTT CATQGGYTDTQYF
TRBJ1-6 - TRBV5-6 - TGTGCCAGCAGCTTGGGGCGGGGAAAGAATTCACCCCTCCACTTT CASSLGRGKNSPLHF
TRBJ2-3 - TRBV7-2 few TGTGCCAGCAGCTTCCTTCAGGATACGCAGTATTTT CASSFLQDTQYF
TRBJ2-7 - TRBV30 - TGTGCCTGGAGTGGTAGCTACGAGCAGTACTTC CAWSGSYEQYF
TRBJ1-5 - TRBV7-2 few TGTGCCAGCAGCTTAGAGGGTGGTGGCAATCAGCCCCAGCATTTT CASSLEGGGNQPQHF
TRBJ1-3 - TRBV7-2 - TGTGCCAGCAGTAGGACTCGCGGAGGAAACACCATATATTTT CASSRTRGGNTIYF
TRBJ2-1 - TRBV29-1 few TGCAGCGTTGAAATTCTCCGGGACAATGAGCAGTTCTTC CSVEILRDNEQFF
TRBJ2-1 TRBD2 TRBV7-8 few TGTGCCAGCAGCCTATCCCGGACTAGCGGGAGTATGTCCTACAATGAGCAGTTCTTC CASSLSRTSGSMSYNEQFF
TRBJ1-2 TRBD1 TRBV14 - TGTGCCAGCAGCCAGGCGGGGACAGGGTACAACTATGGCTACACCTTC CASSQAGTGYNYGYTF
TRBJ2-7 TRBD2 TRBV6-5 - TGTGCCAGCAAGGCAGGGAGGGCCTACGAGCAGTACTTC CASKAGRAYEQYF
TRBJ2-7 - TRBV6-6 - TGTGCCAGCAGGAGTGACTACGAGCAGTACTTC CASRSDYEQYF
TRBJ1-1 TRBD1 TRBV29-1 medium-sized TGCAGCGGGCAACCACAGGGGGGTATCGCTGAAGCTTTCTTT CSGQPQGGIAEAFF
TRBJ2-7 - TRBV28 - TGTGCCAGCAGTTCTGGCCCGGACGAGCAGTACTTC CASSSGPDEQYF
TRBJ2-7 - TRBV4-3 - TGCGCCAGCAGCCAAGATCCACAGGGACTCGAGCAGTACTTC CASSQDPQGLEQYF
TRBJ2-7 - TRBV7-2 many TGTGCCAGCAGCCAGGATCTCGGCGAGCAGTACTTC CASSQDLGEQYF
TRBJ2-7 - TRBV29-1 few TGCAGCGTTGAAAAGTACGGGGGCGGGAGCGAGCAGTACTTC CSVEKYGGGSEQYF